A selection of T cell receptor beta chains follows, all from one sample in a study of blood T cell repertoires in COVID-19. Produced via immunoSEQ multiplex PCR; TCRdb's table is partial and in-frame only. Of 300,000 to 400,000 clones listed, around 87% are singletons. Specimen: peripheral blood. The receptor source for this set is a woman in her forties or fifties with COVID-19, enrolled during active disease. Both conserved end residues are part of each CDR3. Each record gives: V gene, clone size, J gene, D gene, CDR3 protein, CDR3 DNA. D genes are given only for firm matches. A clone size is listed for some rows: how often the clone was seen (once, few, many), or a class if it is expanded.

TRBV5-1,NA,TRBJ1-1,NA,CASSLEAYRVGTEAFF,TGCGCCAGCAGCTTGGAGGCCTACAGGGTGGGTACTGAAGCTTTCTTT
TRBV6-5,NA,TRBJ2-2,TRBD2,CASVSAGTGPGELFF,TGTGCCAGCGTCTCAGCGGGAACCGGTCCCGGGGAGCTGTTTTTT
TRBV19,NA,TRBJ1-5,NA,CASSIRQGIQPQHF,TGTGCCAGTAGTATACGGCAGGGGATTCAGCCCCAGCATTTT
TRBV5-1,NA,TRBJ2-1,NA,CASSLLLNEQFF,TGCGCCAGCAGCCTCCTCCTCAATGAGCAGTTCTTC
TRBV6-2/TRBV6-3,many,TRBJ1-4,TRBD1,CASSADRVRSEKLFF,TGTGCCAGCAGTGCGGACAGGGTTCGCAGTGAAAAACTGTTTTTT
TRBV11-2,NA,TRBJ2-7,TRBD2,CASSLIAGHYEQYF,TGTGCCAGCAGCTTAATAGCGGGACACTACGAGCAGTACTTC
TRBV9,NA,TRBJ2-1,TRBD1,CASSVSRRRDRANEQFF,TGTGCCAGCAGCGTATCGCGACGCCGGGACAGGGCGAATGAGCAGTTCTTC
TRBV11-1,NA,TRBJ2-2,TRBD2,CASSPRVAGYTGELFF,TGTGCCAGCAGCCCCCGGGTAGCGGGATACACCGGGGAGCTGTTTTTT
TRBV5-8,NA,TRBJ2-7,TRBD2,CASSLGTSGIDEQYF,TGTGCCAGCAGCTTGGGGACTAGCGGGATCGACGAGCAGTACTTC
TRBV5-1,once,TRBJ2-7,NA,CASSLSGDSLGSREQYF,TGCGCCAGCAGCTTGAGTGGCGACAGCTTAGGTTCTAGGGAGCAGTACTTC
TRBV30,NA,TRBJ2-7,NA,CAWTPGREQYF,TGTGCCTGGACCCCAGGGCGGGAGCAGTACTTC
TRBV9,NA,TRBJ1-1,TRBD1,CASSVAPGRGPVSTEAFF,TGTGCCAGCAGCGTAGCTCCGGGCAGGGGGCCAGTGTCCACTGAAGCTTTCTTT
TRBV11-1,NA,TRBJ1-1,NA,CASSQHIAVMNTEAFF,TGTGCCAGCAGCCAACACATTGCAGTTATGAACACTGAAGCTTTCTTT
TRBV5-8,NA,TRBJ2-1,NA,CASSLGVPYNEQFF,TGTGCCAGCAGCTTGGGAGTTCCCTACAATGAGCAGTTCTTC
TRBV29-1,NA,TRBJ1-3,TRBD1,CSMMKGAGNTIYF,TGCAGCATGATGAAGGGGGCCGGAAACACCATATATTTT
TRBV6-5,NA,TRBJ1-1,NA,CASRRGSSTEAFF,TGTGCCAGTCGACGGGGATCGAGCACTGAAGCTTTCTTT
TRBV5-6,NA,TRBJ1-1,TRBD1,CASSRWDSWDTEAFF,TGTGCCAGCAGCCGATGGGACAGCTGGGACACTGAAGCTTTCTTT
TRBV30,NA,TRBJ2-1,NA,CAWSFGATEQFF,TGTGCCTGGAGCTTTGGAGCGACTGAGCAGTTCTTC
TRBV19,NA,TRBJ1-6,TRBD1,CASTDRGNSPLHF,TGTGCCAGTACCGACAGGGGCAACTCACCCCTCCACTTT
TRBV15,NA,TRBJ2-1,TRBD2,CATLAGGNYNEQFF,TGTGCCACTCTAGCGGGAGGCAACTACAATGAGCAGTTCTTC
TRBV21-1,NA,TRBJ2-7,NA,CASSNDWTGGYEQYF,TGTGCCAGCAGCAACGACTGGACAGGGGGCTACGAGCAGTACTTC
TRBV5-1,NA,TRBJ2-5,NA,CASSFLTDQETQYF,TGCGCCAGCAGCTTTTTAACAGATCAAGAGACCCAGTACTTC
TRBV5-6,NA,TRBJ2-3,TRBD2,CASSFVAGGADTQYF,TGTGCCAGCAGCTTTGTGGCGGGAGGGGCAGATACGCAGTATTTT
TRBV4-1,NA,TRBJ2-7,NA,CASSPPPSGAYEQYF,TGCGCCAGCTCCCCACCCCCCAGCGGAGCCTACGAGCAGTACTTC
TRBV6-6,NA,TRBJ1-1,TRBD1,CASSSTGGGGTEAFF,TGTGCCAGCAGTTCCACAGGGGGGGGCGGCACTGAAGCTTTCTTT
TRBV28,NA,TRBJ2-7,NA,CASSGRTPTYEQYF,TGTGCCAGCAGTGGCCGGACACCCACCTACGAGCAGTACTTC